These 30 T cell receptor beta chains share one sample of origin, sequenced in a study of early T cells in non-severe SARS-CoV-2 infection. MiXCR, run by TCRdb on the 5' RACE reads, gives a single entry per CDR3 protein. The sample lists 55,000 or so distinct CDR3 sequences; roughly an eighth were seen once. Source material: whole blood. These TCRs come from an adult who was a healthcare worker with PCR-confirmed SARS-CoV-2 infection or an uninfected control (not recorded which).

The rearrangement uses TRBV19 and TRBJ2-1, with 12 bases aligning to TRBD2. From germline, CDR1 is LNHDA and CDR2 SQIVND (reference sequence). Trimming took 4 bases from V and 6 from J; bases not matched to a gene: 4. The CDR3 consists of 15 residues. Written as DNA, the CDR3 is TGTGCCAGTAGTAAGACTAGCGGGGGTCTCAATGAGCAGTTCTTC. As protein: CASSKTSGGLNEQFF.

The chain carries TRBV12-3 or TRBV12-4 and TRBJ2-7; 8 bases are shared with TRBD2. V lost 4 bases, J lost 7 bases, and 3 bases stayed unmatched. The CDR3 totals 12 residues. The CDR3 nucleotides read TGTGCCAGCAGTTCAGCGGGGGAAGAGCAGTACTTC. This sequence encodes CASSSAGEEQYF.

The table lists this clonotype with a few counts. V gene TRBV7-8 combines with J gene TRBJ2-5; 11 bases are shared with TRBD2. Germline V gene data show CDR1 as SGHVS and CDR2 as FQNEAQ. Germline trimming cut 5 bases from V and 1 base from J; bases unmatched to any gene: 15. The CDR3 consists of 19 residues. The CDR3 region is CASSPRLGVSGGAQETQYF. In nucleotides, the CDR3 is TGTGCCAGCAGCCCAAGACTTGGGGTTAGCGGGGGGGCCCAAGAGACCCAGTACTTC.

This clonotype was recorded many times. The CDR3 DNA reads as TGCAGTGCAGAACTAGCGGCGGGAGGCGAGCAGTACTTC. Its translation: CSAELAAGGEQYF. The chain uses TRBV20-1 and TRBJ2-7; 8 bases align to TRBD2. Germline CDR1 and CDR2: DFQATT and SNEGSKA (reference sequence). The V and J ends lost 6 bases and 6 bases, in that order; junction bases with no gene match: 10. CDR3 length equals 13 residues.

This clonotype was seen at least ten times. The rearrangement uses TRBV30 and TRBJ2-6; D unresolved. CDR1 GTSNPN and CDR2 SVGIG come from the germline V gene (reference sequence). The CDR3 runs 15 residues. Trimming removed 0 bases from V and 5 bases from J, with 11 bases in between. For the CDR3, the DNA is TGTGCCTGGAGTGTGGATGGGAATCGGGCCAACGTCCTGACTTTC. Its protein product is CAWSVDGNRANVLTF.

This clonotype was detected ten times or more. V and J are TRBV25-1 and TRBJ1-2; D is ambiguous. The germline gives CDR1 MGHDK, CDR2 SYGVNS. The CDR3 contains 13 residues. V lost 2 bases, J lost 4 bases, and 8 bases lay in between. The CDR3, as DNA: TGTGCCAGCAGTGAAGGAGACGGCTATGGCTACACCTTC. It encodes CASSEGDGYGYTF.

The chain uses TRBV5-1 and TRBJ1-2; D may be TRBD1 (5 bases). Germline V gene data show CDR1 as SGHRS and CDR2 as YFSETQ. The CDR3 runs 13 residues. V was clipped by 4 bases and J by 4 bases, with 11 bases between them. The CDR3, as DNA: TGCGCCAGCAGCCCTGGGGGGATCTATGGCTACACCTTC. This sequence encodes CASSPGGIYGYTF.

This clonotype has more than one count but fewer than ten. The chain recombines TRBV7-2 with TRBJ2-2; 8 nucleotides match TRBD2. The germline V gene encodes CDR1 SGHTA and CDR2 FQGNSA. V was pared by 6 bases and J by 4 bases, with 13 bases of the junction left unmatched. This CDR3 region has 17 residues. The CDR3 sequence is CASSPPGRGDLTGELFF. Written as DNA, the CDR3 is TGTGCCAGCAGTCCTCCGGGGCGGGGGGACCTCACCGGGGAGCTGTTTTTT.

The chain uses TRBV6-2 or TRBV6-3 and TRBJ2-1; D possibly matches TRBD1 or TRBD2 (5 bases each). Germline values: CDR1 MNHEY, CDR2 SVGEGT. The V end lost 6 bases, the J end lost 15 bases, and 15 bases lay between the germline ends. The CDR3 sequence is 11 residues long. The CDR3 bases are TGTGCCAGCAGCTCCGGGACCCCTCGGTTCTTC. Protein product: CASSSGTPRFF.

Only a few counts were recorded for this clonotype. The chain joins TRBV5-1 to TRBJ2-1; 9 nucleotides align to TRBD2. Germline assignment: CDR1 SGHRS and CDR2 YFSETQ. Trimming took 4 bases from V and 0 from J; bases not matched to a gene: 5. This CDR3 comprises 16 residues. The CDR3: CASSLSGGSSYNEQFF. DNA of the CDR3: TGCGCCAGCAGCCTGAGCGGGGGGAGCTCCTACAATGAGCAGTTCTTC.

This clonotype was recorded many times. DNA of the CDR3: TGTGCCAGCAGCTTAGGTGCCAGGACTAGCGGGGGACCTAGGGAGCAGTACTTC. As protein: CASSLGARTSGGPREQYF. This rearrangement joins TRBV7-2 to TRBJ2-7; 13 bases agree with TRBD2. The V and J ends lost 1 base and 7 bases, in that order; junction bases with no gene match: 13. The CDR3 runs to 18 residues. CDR1 is SGHTA and CDR2 is FQGNSA in the germline V gene.

This clonotype was seen ten or more times. V and J are TRBV6-5 and TRBJ2-6, with TRBD1 matching over 8 bases. This CDR3 comprises 18 residues. V was pared by 5 bases and J by 0 bases, with 9 bases of the junction left unmatched. CDR1 is MNHEY, CDR2 SVGAGI, per germline. The CDR3 reads CASSPSGQVLSGANVLTF. The CDR3 nucleotides are TGTGCCAGCAGTCCCTCGGGACAGGTCCTCTCTGGGGCCAACGTCCTGACTTTC.

This clonotype was recorded a few times. V is TRBV5-1 and J is TRBJ2-5; TRBD2 matches at 12 bases. The junction had 10 bases not matched to a gene; V was cut back by 5 bases and J by 5 bases. There are 16 residues in the CDR3. Germline values: CDR1 SGHRS, CDR2 YFSETQ. The CDR3: CASRELAGGLKETQYF. The CDR3 DNA is TGCGCCAGCAGGGAACTAGCGGGGGGCCTCAAGGAGACCCAGTACTTC.

This rearrangement joins TRBV9 to TRBJ1-1; no clear D. Germline CDR1 is SGDLS and CDR2 is YYNGEE. CDR3 size: 13 residues. V shed 0 bases and J shed 0 bases, with 3 bases lying between them. CDR3 sequence: CASSVGMNTEAFF. The CDR3 DNA reads as TGTGCCAGCAGCGTAGGGATGAACACTGAAGCTTTCTTT.

This clonotype was counted only a few times. The V call is TRBV7-9, the J call TRBJ1-6; the D is unclear. The CDR3 has 17 residues. The V gene lost 5 bases and the J gene lost 13 bases, with 27 bases spanning the gap. Germline assignment: CDR1 SEHNR and CDR2 FQNEAQ (reference sequence). CDR3 protein: CASSPYTEPRASRPLHF. The CDR3 bases are TGTGCCAGCAGCCCGTACACCGAACCAAGGGCGTCCAGGCCCCTCCACTTT. Filled out from reference TRBV7-9 and TRBJ1-6, the complete variable domain reads DTGVSQNPRHKITKRGQNVTFRCDPISEHNRLYWYRQTLGQGPEFLTYFQNEAQLEKSRLLSDRFSAERPKGSFSTLEIQRTEQGDSAMYLCASSPYTEPRASRPLHFGNGTRLTVT.

This clonotype was picked up many times. The CDR3 DNA is TGTGCCAGCAGCTCGTTAGCGGGGGTCACAGATACGCAGTATTTT. It yields the protein CASSSLAGVTDTQYF. The rearrangement joins TRBV7-9 to TRBJ2-3; 9 bases align to TRBD2. Germline lookup yields CDR1 SEHNR and CDR2 FQNEAQ (reference sequence). Germline trimming cut 4 bases from V and 2 bases from J; bases unmatched to any gene: 4. CDR3 size: 15 residues.

This sequence joins TRBV4-1 and TRBJ2-2; D is unclear. V was trimmed by 6 bases and J by 7 bases, leaving 6 bases between them. Germline loops: CDR1 MGHRA, CDR2 YSYEKL. The CDR3 runs to 11 residues. The CDR3, as DNA: TGCGCCAGCAGGTCGAGCGGGGAGCTGTTTTTT. It encodes CASRSSGELFF.

This clonotype was seen repeatedly, ten times or more. The chain has TRBV3-1 and TRBJ2-1, with 8 bases matching TRBD1. Trimming removed 2 bases from V and 5 bases from J; junction bases left unmatched: 8. CDR3 length equals 16 residues. Germline lookup yields CDR1 LGHDT and CDR2 YNNKEL (reference sequence). The CDR3, as DNA: TGTGCCAGCAGCCAAACTGCCGGGACAGGTAACAATGAGCAGTTCTTC. Its translation: CASSQTAGTGNNEQFF.

The chain joins TRBV11-2 to TRBJ2-1; D tentatively fits TRBD1 or TRBD2 (6 bases each). Trimming took 5 bases from V and 13 from J, leaving 21 bases between them. The germline gives CDR1 SGHAT, CDR2 FQNNGV. This CDR3 is 14 amino acids long. The DNA of the CDR3 is TGTGCCAGCAGCCCAGTGCGGGGAAGGGGGAACCAGTTCTTC. Translation: CASSPVRGRGNQFF. The entire variable domain, with the rest obtained from reference TRBV11-2 and TRBJ2-1, is as follows: EAGVAQSPRYKIIEKRQSVAFWCNPISGHATLYWYQQILGQGPKLLIQFQNNGVVDDSQLPKDRFSAERLKGVDSTLKIQPAKLEDSAVYLCASSPVRGRGNQFFGPGTRLTVL.

This clonotype appeared a few times. The chain joins TRBV7-2 to TRBJ2-2; D perhaps matches TRBD1 (5 bases). The CDR3 contains 15 residues. V dropped 2 bases and J dropped 4 bases, with 11 bases sitting between them. Germline lookup yields CDR1 SGHTA and CDR2 FQGNSA. CDR3 residues: CASSLTGPSTGELFF. The DNA for the CDR3 is TGTGCCAGCAGCTTAACAGGACCCTCCACCGGGGAGCTGTTTTTT.

This clonotype occurred a few times. The chain uses TRBV12-3 or TRBV12-4 and TRBJ2-1; 10 nucleotides match TRBD2. V was pared by 4 bases and J by 1 base, with 4 bases of the junction left unmatched. The CDR3 covers 16 residues. CDR3 sequence: CASSWVSGGSYNEQFF. The CDR3, as DNA: TGTGCCAGCAGTTGGGTTAGCGGGGGGTCCTACAATGAGCAGTTCTTC.

The V call is TRBV20-1, the J call TRBJ1-1, with TRBD1 as a possible D gene (6 bases). Germline CDR1 DFQATT, CDR2 SNEGSKA (reference sequence). CDR3 length equals 16 residues. V lost 3 bases, J lost 4 bases, and 21 bases lay in between. CDR3 coding DNA: TGCAGTGCTAGCCCCTATGGGGGGCGGTGGGGCACTGAAGCTTTCTTT. Translation gives CSASPYGGRWGTEAFF.

At least ten counts were recorded for this clonotype. The chain carries TRBV27 and TRBJ2-2; 7 bases align to TRBD1. The CDR3 is made up of 14 amino acids. The J segment lost 5 bases and the V segment lost 6 bases, leaving 6 bases of the junction unmatched. From germline, CDR1 is MNHEY and CDR2 SMNVEV (reference sequence). CDR3 loop: CASRRGQGTGELFF. The CDR3 coding sequence is TGTGCCAGCAGGAGGGGGCAGGGTACCGGGGAGCTGTTTTTT.

This clonotype has ten or more counts. The chain carries TRBV29-1 and TRBJ1-1; no clear D. Germline-derived CDR1 and CDR2 are SQVTM and ANQGSEA. The CDR3 is 13 residues long. Trimming left V 1 base short and J 5 bases short, with 11 bases between. CDR3 protein: CSVEGTRTTEAFF. The CDR3 DNA reads TGCAGCGTTGAAGGCACAAGAACAACTGAAGCTTTCTTT.

In its sample, this clonotype was seen a few times. The chain carries TRBV20-1 and TRBJ1-2, with a tentative D call TRBD1 (6 bases). Trimming cost V 6 bases and J 4 bases, with 15 bases left between them. This CDR3 has 13 amino acids. In germline, CDR1 is DFQATT, CDR2 SNEGSKA (reference sequence). The CDR3 coding sequence is TGCAGTGCCAGGCCCGGGACAAGCTATGGCTACACCTTC. Amino acids: CSARPGTSYGYTF.

The rearrangement joins TRBV7-8 to TRBJ2-6, with no clear D. Trimming left V 0 bases short and J 0 bases short, with 6 bases between. Germline CDR1 is SGHVS and CDR2 is FQNEAQ. The CDR3 contains 16 residues. The DNA of the CDR3 is TGTGCCAGCAGCTTAGCAGAGTTCTCTGGGGCCAACGTCCTGACTTTC. Its protein is CASSLAEFSGANVLTF.

The V and J genes are TRBV5-4 and TRBJ2-7; 8 positions match TRBD2. CDR3 size: 14 residues. Germline CDR1 and CDR2: SGHNT and YYREEE (reference sequence). J lost 1 base, V lost 4 bases, and 4 bases had no gene match. The CDR3 bases are TGTGCCAGCAGCCCGGGCGGGGGGTCCTACGAGCAGTACTTC. It is translated as CASSPGGGSYEQYF.

The gene calls are TRBV11-1 and TRBJ2-3; 7 positions match TRBD1. The CDR3 has 15 amino acids. The trim removed 6 bases at V and 1 base at J, leaving 7 bases unmatched. Germline CDR1 SGHAT, CDR2 FQDESV (reference sequence). Here the CDR3 reads CASRIDRAGTDTQYF. DNA for the CDR3: TGTGCCAGCAGGATCGACAGGGCGGGCACAGATACGCAGTATTTT.

The chain carries TRBV7-9 and TRBJ2-5; a possible D gene is TRBD2 (6 bases). Germline V CDR1 and CDR2: SEHNR, FQNEAQ (reference sequence). V was clipped by 4 bases and J by 5 bases, with 14 bases between them. The CDR3 is made up of 14 amino acids. Here the CDR3 DNA reads TGTGCCAGCAGCTCCGAGACTAGGAGGGAGACCCAGTACTTC. Translation: CASSSETRRETQYF.

Many counts were recorded for this clonotype. This sequence joins TRBV25-1 and TRBJ1-3, with TRBD1 matching 8 bases. V gave up 5 bases and J gave up 3 bases; unmatched junction bases: 6. The CDR3 covers 15 residues. CDR1 is MGHDK, CDR2 SYGVNS, per germline. The CDR3 loop is CASSRDRPHGNTIYF. The CDR3 bases are TGTGCCAGCAGTAGGGACAGGCCTCATGGAAACACCATATATTTT.